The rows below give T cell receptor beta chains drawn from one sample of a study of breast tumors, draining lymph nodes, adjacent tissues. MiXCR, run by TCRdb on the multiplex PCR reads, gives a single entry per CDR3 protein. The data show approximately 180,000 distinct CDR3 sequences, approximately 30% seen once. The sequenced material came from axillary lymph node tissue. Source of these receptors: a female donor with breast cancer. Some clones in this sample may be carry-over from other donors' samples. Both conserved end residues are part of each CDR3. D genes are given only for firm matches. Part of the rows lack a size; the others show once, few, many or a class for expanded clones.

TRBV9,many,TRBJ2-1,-,TGTGCCAGCAGCGTAGTAACAGCCCCCTACAATGAGCAGTTCTTC,CASSVVTAPYNEQFF
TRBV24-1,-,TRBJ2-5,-,TGTGCCACCAGTGATTCAAGGCCCCACGAGGCCCAGTACTTC,CATSDSRPHEAQYF
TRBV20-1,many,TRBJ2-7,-,TGCAGTGCTTGGGGGCCCGCAGGGGGGTACCCGAGCTCCTACGAGCAGTACTTC,CSAWGPAGGYPSSYEQYF
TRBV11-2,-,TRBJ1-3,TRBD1,TGTGCCAGCAGCCAACCCGGGACAGAATGGAACACCATATATTTT,CASSQPGTEWNTIYF
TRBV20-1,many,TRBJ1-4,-,TGCAGTGCTAGAGATCTAGCCGGCGTCGGGGGGGAAAAACTGTTTTTT,CSARDLAGVGGEKLFF
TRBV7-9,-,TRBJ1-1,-,TGTGCCAGCTTTCCAGGACAGAGGAACACTGAAGCTTTCTTT,CASFPGQRNTEAFF
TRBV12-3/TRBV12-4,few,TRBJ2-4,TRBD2,TGTGCCAGCAGCCCGGGACCTGAAGGGAGGGGCGAAAACATTCAGTACTTC,CASSPGPEGRGENIQYF
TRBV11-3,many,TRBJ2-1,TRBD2,TGTGCCAGCAGTCGGACTAGCGGGCTGAGCTCCTACAATGAGCAGTTCTTC,CASSRTSGLSSYNEQFF
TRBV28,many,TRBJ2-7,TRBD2,TGTGCCAGCAGTATTAGCGGGAGCAACTCCTACGAGCAGTACTTC,CASSISGSNSYEQYF
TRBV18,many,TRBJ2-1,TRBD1,TGTGCCAGCTCACTACAGGGGCCCCTCTCCTACAATGAGCAGTTCTTC,CASSLQGPLSYNEQFF
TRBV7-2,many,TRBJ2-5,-,TGTGCCAGCAGCTTAGCGCCGGCCCAAGAGACCCAGTACTTC,CASSLAPAQETQYF